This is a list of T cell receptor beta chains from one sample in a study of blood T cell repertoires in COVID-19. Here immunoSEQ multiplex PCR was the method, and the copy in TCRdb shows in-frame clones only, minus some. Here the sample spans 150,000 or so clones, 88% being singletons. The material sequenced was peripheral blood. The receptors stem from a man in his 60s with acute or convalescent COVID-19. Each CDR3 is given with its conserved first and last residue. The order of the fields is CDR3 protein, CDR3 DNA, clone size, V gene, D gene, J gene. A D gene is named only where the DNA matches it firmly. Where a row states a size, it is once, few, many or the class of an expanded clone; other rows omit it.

cdr3_aa: CASSLDPGLYEKLFF
cdr3_nt: TGTGCCAGCAGCTTAGATCCAGGGTTGTATGAAAAACTGTTTTTT
clone_size: .
v_call: TRBV11-2
d_call: .
j_call: TRBJ1-4

cdr3_aa: CARSHGTGDSNQPQHF
cdr3_nt: TGTGCCAGAAGCCACGGGACAGGGGATAGCAATCAGCCCCAGCATTTT
clone_size: .
v_call: TRBV5-3
d_call: TRBD1
j_call: TRBJ1-5

cdr3_aa: CASSFSIRTDGYTF
cdr3_nt: TGTGCCAGCAGTTTTAGTATACGGACAGATGGCTACACCTTC
clone_size: few
v_call: TRBV27
d_call: .
j_call: TRBJ1-2

cdr3_aa: CASSPSAGELAKNIQYF
cdr3_nt: TGTGCCAGCTCACCATCGGCAGGGGAACTAGCCAAAAACATTCAGTACTTC
clone_size: .
v_call: TRBV18
d_call: .
j_call: TRBJ2-4

cdr3_aa: CASSPGQIYNYGYTF
cdr3_nt: TGTGCCAGCAGCCCGGGACAAATTTATAACTATGGCTACACCTTC
clone_size: .
v_call: TRBV5-4
d_call: .
j_call: TRBJ1-2

cdr3_aa: CASSPGQGYAEAFF
cdr3_nt: TGTGCCAGTAGTCCGGGACAGGGATACGCTGAAGCTTTCTTT
clone_size: .
v_call: TRBV19
d_call: TRBD1
j_call: TRBJ1-1

cdr3_aa: CATSDQAGLGQPQHF
cdr3_nt: TGTGCCACCAGTGATCAGGCAGGGTTAGGTCAGCCCCAGCATTTT
clone_size: .
v_call: TRBV24-1
d_call: .
j_call: TRBJ1-5

cdr3_aa: CASSPRGAGGTDTQYF
cdr3_nt: TGTGCCAGCAGCCCACGGGGAGCGGGGGGCACAGATACGCAGTATTTT
clone_size: few
v_call: TRBV11-2
d_call: TRBD2
j_call: TRBJ2-3

cdr3_aa: CASSAEGSNTEAFF
cdr3_nt: TGCGCCAGCAGTGCGGAGGGGAGCAACACTGAAGCTTTCTTT
clone_size: .
v_call: TRBV4-1
d_call: .
j_call: TRBJ1-1

cdr3_aa: CASSMEGAWSQPQHF
cdr3_nt: TGTGCCAGCAGCATGGAGGGAGCCTGGAGTCAGCCCCAGCATTTT
clone_size: .
v_call: TRBV2
d_call: .
j_call: TRBJ1-5

cdr3_aa: CASSQDSTGNTGELFF
cdr3_nt: TGTGCCAGCAGCCAAGACTCGACAGGTAACACCGGGGAGCTGTTTTTT
clone_size: .
v_call: TRBV3-1/TRBV3-2
d_call: .
j_call: TRBJ2-2

cdr3_aa: CASSRSGVLMNTEAFF
cdr3_nt: TGTGCCAGCTCACGAAGCGGGGTTCTTATGAACACTGAAGCTTTCTTT
clone_size: .
v_call: TRBV18
d_call: .
j_call: TRBJ1-1

cdr3_aa: CSVGLVGTGELFF
cdr3_nt: TGCAGCGTTGGACTAGTCGGAACCGGGGAGCTGTTTTTT
clone_size: .
v_call: TRBV29-1
d_call: .
j_call: TRBJ2-2

cdr3_aa: CASTHLTGAGNTIYF
cdr3_nt: TGTGCCAGCACCCATTTGACAGGGGCGGGAAACACCATATATTTT
clone_size: .
v_call: TRBV11-2
d_call: TRBD1
j_call: TRBJ1-3

cdr3_aa: CASSLEDYGYTF
cdr3_nt: TGTGCCAGCAGCTTGGAGGACTATGGCTACACCTTC
clone_size: .
v_call: TRBV3-1/TRBV3-2
d_call: .
j_call: TRBJ1-2

cdr3_aa: CASSSTSGGYETQYF
cdr3_nt: TGTGCCAGCAGCTCCACTAGCGGGGGGTACGAGACCCAGTACTTC
clone_size: .
v_call: TRBV7-8
d_call: TRBD2
j_call: TRBJ2-5

cdr3_aa: CASSLGLSRGETQYF
cdr3_nt: TGTGCCAGCAGCTTAGGTTTATCGAGAGGGGAGACCCAGTACTTC
clone_size: .
v_call: TRBV11-2
d_call: .
j_call: TRBJ2-5

cdr3_aa: CASSPGQGGRTEAFF
cdr3_nt: TGTGCCAGCAGTCCCGGACAGGGCGGAAGAACTGAAGCTTTCTTT
clone_size: .
v_call: TRBV27
d_call: TRBD1
j_call: TRBJ1-1

cdr3_aa: CASSQVSGQGDTGELFF
cdr3_nt: TGCGCCAGCAGCCAGGTCTCGGGACAGGGGGACACCGGGGAGCTGTTTTTT
clone_size: .
v_call: TRBV4-3
d_call: TRBD1
j_call: TRBJ2-2

cdr3_aa: CASSLATGGIVNEQFF
cdr3_nt: TGTGCCAGCAGCTTGGCCACGGGGGGAATTGTTAATGAGCAGTTCTTC
clone_size: .
v_call: TRBV5-6
d_call: TRBD2
j_call: TRBJ2-1

cdr3_aa: CAWLAAGGYYNEQFF
cdr3_nt: TGTGCCTGGCTTGCGGCGGGAGGGTACTACAATGAGCAGTTCTTC
clone_size: .
v_call: TRBV30
d_call: TRBD2
j_call: TRBJ2-1

cdr3_aa: CASSPTYSNQPQHF
cdr3_nt: TGTGCCAGCAGCCCGACATATAGCAATCAGCCCCAGCATTTT
clone_size: .
v_call: TRBV28
d_call: .
j_call: TRBJ1-5

cdr3_aa: CAWSVRAGINYGYTF
cdr3_nt: TGTGCCTGGAGTGTACGTGCAGGGATAAACTATGGCTACACCTTC
clone_size: .
v_call: TRBV30
d_call: .
j_call: TRBJ1-2

cdr3_aa: CASSPGLAGRETQYF
cdr3_nt: TGTGCCAGCAGTCCCGGACTAGCGGGGAGGGAGACCCAGTACTTC
clone_size: .
v_call: TRBV6-5
d_call: TRBD2
j_call: TRBJ2-5

cdr3_aa: CASSLGPGRGYEQYF
cdr3_nt: TGTGCCAGCAGCTTAGGACCGGGGAGAGGGTACGAGCAGTACTTC
clone_size: .
v_call: TRBV11-3
d_call: .
j_call: TRBJ2-7

cdr3_aa: CASSFGVDTEAFF
cdr3_nt: TGCGCCAGCAGCTTCGGGGTAGACACTGAAGCTTTCTTT
clone_size: .
v_call: TRBV5-1
d_call: .
j_call: TRBJ1-1